The rows below give T cell receptor beta chains drawn from one sample of a study of blood T cells in healthy people across ages. One entry per CDR3 protein results from TCRdb running MiXCR on the 5' RACE reads. The sample yields 1.5 million to 2 million distinct CDR3 sequences, over 25% seen once. Sequencing was done on a sample of blood. These receptors came from a woman aged 25 to 39 in good health. The CDR3 runs from the conserved cysteine through the conserved F or W. The D gene is left open where the match is weak. Only part of the rows carry a size: once, few, many, or a class if the clone is expanded.

CDR3aa	CDR3nt	v_gene	j_gene	d_gene	abundance
CASSLTRDTEAFF	TGTGCCAGCAGCTTAACCAGGGACACTGAAGCTTTCTTT	TRBV7-2	TRBJ1-1	NA	NA
CASSPGQLLLNEQYF	TGTGCCAGCAGCCCTGGACAGCTCCTTTTGAACGAGCAGTACTTC	TRBV14	TRBJ2-7	NA	few
CASSLAGLPSGRTQAFF	TGTGCCAGCAGCTTAGCCGGGCTCCCATCGGGAAGAACTCAAGCTTTTTTT	TRBV13	TRBJ1-1	NA	NA
CASSLRGLGPGANVLTF	TGTGCCAGCAGCTTAAGGGGCCTGGGTCCTGGGGCCAACGTCCTGACTTTC	TRBV7-9	TRBJ2-6	NA	many
CASTRLAGRLGNEQYF	TGTGCCAGCACCAGACTAGCGGGGCGACTAGGGAACGAGCAGTACTTC	TRBV6-5	TRBJ2-7	TRBD2	many
CASSLGDPISYEQYF	TGTGCCAGCAGCTTAGGTGACCCCATCTCCTACGAGCAGTACTTC	TRBV7-9	TRBJ2-7	NA	many
CASAKSDNEQFF	TGTGCCAGCGCAAAGTCCGACAATGAGCAGTTCTTC	TRBV9	TRBJ2-1	NA	many
CIVLGRGYTF	TGCATCGTGTTGGGTCGGGGCTACACCTTC	TRBV29-1	TRBJ1-2	NA	NA
CASSQGVRQPQHF	TGTGCCAGCAGTCAGGGGGTAAGGCAGCCCCAGCATTTT	TRBV6-5	TRBJ1-5	TRBD1	NA
CASGARTDTQYF	TGTGCCAGCGGTGCCCGCACAGATACGCAGTATTTT	TRBV7-2	TRBJ2-3	NA	many
CASSRSQVYNSPLHF	TGTGCCAGCTCACGTTCACAGGTCTATAATTCACCCCTCCACTTT	TRBV18	TRBJ1-6	NA	few
CSARGRHEQYF	TGCAGTGCTAGAGGAAGACACGAGCAGTACTTC	TRBV20-1	TRBJ2-7	NA	few
CAWSLREEQFF	TGTGCCTGGAGCCTGAGGGAAGAGCAGTTCTTC	TRBV30	TRBJ2-1	NA	few